The following is a T cell receptor beta chain sequence with its context. With a much larger clone just one base away, this may be a read error. This entry belongs to a study of Graves' ophthalmopathy and Graves' hyperthyroidism. Exclusion applied to patients with other autoimmune diseases, uncontrolled infections, pregnancy or lactation. Amplified material comprised TCR beta CDR3 regions derived from RNA transcripts. After a first-round RT-PCR with HTBI primers, a second-round multiplex PCR was run. TCRdb re-derived calls from the multiplex PCR reads in MiXCR, one entry per CDR3 protein. This sample has approximately 1.2 million distinct CDR3 sequences, with about 40% found just once. The material sequenced was peripheral blood or thyroid tissue (not recorded which). The origin of this receptor is an adult man with Graves' hyperthyroidism.

CDR3 amino acids: CSTSRDYGDTQYF. CDR3 in DNA: TGTTCCACCAGCAGAGATTATGGTGATACGCAGTATTTT. The rearrangement links TRBV15 to TRBJ2-3; D uncertain. This CDR3 has 13 amino acids. Germline V lookup: CDR1 LNHNV, CDR2 YYDKDF (reference sequence).